The source of this T cell receptor beta chain is a study of blood T cell repertoires in COVID-19. Study overall: From T cells, B-cell-depleted T cells, or PBMCs came the material, which was cDNA or gDNA.

The CDR3 loop spans 16 amino acids. Per germline, CDR1 SEHNR and CDR2 FQNEAQ (reference sequence). V lost 1 base and J 6 bases, leaving 16 bases between the germline ends. Assay used: immunoSEQ multiplex PCR; TCRdb lists only in-frame clones, some missing. The sample shows more than 200,000 clones, approximately 81% of them seen only once. The sequenced sample was peripheral blood. This clonotype was sampled from a man between 60 and 75 years old with acute or convalescent COVID-19. The chain joins TRBV7-9 to TRBJ2-1; a possible D gene is TRBD2 (7 bases). In nucleotides, the CDR3 is TGTGCCAGCAGCTTAGAGACGGGGGGCCAAGGCAATGAGCAGTTCTTC. Translating it yields CASSLETGGQGNEQFF.